This paragraph reports one T cell receptor (beta chain). Its specificity is not known. Some second doses came at about 4 weeks and others at about 12 weeks; these were pooled. The record originates from a study of T cell responses to AZD1222 COVID-19 vaccine. The germline V gene has CDR1 SGHNT and CDR2 YYREEE (reference sequence). V lost 3 bases and J 8 bases, leaving 17 bases between the germline ends. The CDR3 has 14 residues. Profiled with immunoSEQ multiplex PCR; TCRdb holds only in-frame clones, not every one. The profile covers 150,000 to 200,000 clones, with 94% appearing a single time and approximately 4.8% taken by the ten largest. General observations from the study: AZD1222 recipients seropositive at baseline numbered only five or six.

This receptor was taken from an adult who received the AZD1222 COVID-19 vaccine. The V call is TRBV5-4, the J call TRBJ1-2; possibly TRBD1 for D (6 bases). The input for sequencing was peripheral blood, taken 28 days after the second AZD1222 dose. In nucleotides, the CDR3 is TGTGCCAGCAGCTCGGGGGAATGGACAGTAGGCTACACCTTC. This codes for CASSSGEWTVGYTF.